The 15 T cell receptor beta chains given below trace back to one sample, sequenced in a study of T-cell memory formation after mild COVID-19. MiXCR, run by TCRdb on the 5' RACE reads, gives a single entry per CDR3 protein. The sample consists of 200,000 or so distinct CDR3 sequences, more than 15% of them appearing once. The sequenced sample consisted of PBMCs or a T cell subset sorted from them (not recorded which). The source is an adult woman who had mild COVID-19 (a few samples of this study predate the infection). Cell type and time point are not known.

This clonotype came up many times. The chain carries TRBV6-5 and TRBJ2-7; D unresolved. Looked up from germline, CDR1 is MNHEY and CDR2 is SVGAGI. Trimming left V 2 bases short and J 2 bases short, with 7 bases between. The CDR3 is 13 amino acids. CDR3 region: CASSYRSAYEQYF. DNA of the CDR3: TGTGCCAGCAGTTACCGGTCGGCCTACGAGCAGTACTTC.

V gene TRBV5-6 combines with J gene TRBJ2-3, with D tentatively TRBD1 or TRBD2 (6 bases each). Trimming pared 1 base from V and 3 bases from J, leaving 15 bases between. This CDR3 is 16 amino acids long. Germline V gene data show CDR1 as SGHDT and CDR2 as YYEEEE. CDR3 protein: CASSLSGARRTDTQYF. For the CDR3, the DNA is TGTGCCAGCAGCTTGTCGGGGGCGAGGAGGACAGATACGCAGTATTTT. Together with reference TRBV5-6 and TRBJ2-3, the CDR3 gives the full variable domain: DAGVTQSPTHLIKTRGQQVTLRCSPKSGHDTVSWYQQALGQGPQFIFQYYEEEERQRGNFPDRFSGHQFPNYSSELNVNALLLGDSALYLCASSLSGARRTDTQYFGPGTRLTVL.

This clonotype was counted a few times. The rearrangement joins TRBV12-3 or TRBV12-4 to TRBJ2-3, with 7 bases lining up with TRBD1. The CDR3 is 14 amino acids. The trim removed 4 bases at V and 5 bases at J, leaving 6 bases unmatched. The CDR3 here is CASSSLTGVDTQYF. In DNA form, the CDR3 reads TGTGCCAGCAGTTCGTTAACAGGGGTAGATACGCAGTATTTT.

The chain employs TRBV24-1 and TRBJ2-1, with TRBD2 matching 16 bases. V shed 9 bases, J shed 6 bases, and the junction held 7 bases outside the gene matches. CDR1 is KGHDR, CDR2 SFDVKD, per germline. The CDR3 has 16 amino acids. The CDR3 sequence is CATRGLAGGRSNEQFF. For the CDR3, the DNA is TGTGCCACCCGGGGACTAGCGGGAGGGCGAAGCAATGAGCAGTTCTTC.

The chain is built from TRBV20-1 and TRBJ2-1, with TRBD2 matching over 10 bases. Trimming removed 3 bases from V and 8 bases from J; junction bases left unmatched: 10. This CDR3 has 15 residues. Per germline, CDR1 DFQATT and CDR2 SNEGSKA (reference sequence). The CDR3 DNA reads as TGCAGTGCTAGTCGCCTCCTAGCGGGAGAACATGAGCAGTTCTTC. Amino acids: CSASRLLAGEHEQFF.

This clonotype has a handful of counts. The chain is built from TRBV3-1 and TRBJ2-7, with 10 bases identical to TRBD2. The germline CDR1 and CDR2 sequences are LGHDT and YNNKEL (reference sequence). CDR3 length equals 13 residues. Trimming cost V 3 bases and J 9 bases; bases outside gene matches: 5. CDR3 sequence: CASSQDGTSAQYF. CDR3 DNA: TGTGCCAGCAGCCAGGACGGGACTAGCGCGCAGTACTTC.

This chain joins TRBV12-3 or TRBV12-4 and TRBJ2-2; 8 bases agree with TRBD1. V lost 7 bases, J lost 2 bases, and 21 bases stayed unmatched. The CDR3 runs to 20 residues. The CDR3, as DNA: TGTGCCAGCATGAGGAAAAGGGGCTTAAGACAGGGGCTAAACACCGGGGAGCTGTTTTTT. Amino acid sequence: CASMRKRGLRQGLNTGELFF.

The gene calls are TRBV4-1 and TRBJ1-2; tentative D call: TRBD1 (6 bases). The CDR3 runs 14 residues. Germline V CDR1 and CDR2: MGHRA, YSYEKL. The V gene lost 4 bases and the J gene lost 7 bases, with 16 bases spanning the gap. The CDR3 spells CASSPAGGAGGYTF. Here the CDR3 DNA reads TGCGCCAGCAGCCCGGCTGGGGGCGCGGGTGGCTACACCTTC.

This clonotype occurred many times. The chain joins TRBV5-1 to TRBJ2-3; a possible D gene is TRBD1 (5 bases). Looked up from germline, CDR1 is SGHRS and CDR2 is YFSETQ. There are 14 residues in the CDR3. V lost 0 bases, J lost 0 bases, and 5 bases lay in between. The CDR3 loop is CASSLDRSTDTQYF. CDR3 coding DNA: TGCGCCAGCAGCTTGGACAGGAGCACAGATACGCAGTATTTT.

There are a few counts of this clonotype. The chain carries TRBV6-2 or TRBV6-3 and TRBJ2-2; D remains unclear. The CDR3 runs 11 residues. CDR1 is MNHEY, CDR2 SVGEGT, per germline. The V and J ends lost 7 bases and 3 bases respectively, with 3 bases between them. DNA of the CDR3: TGTGCCAGCACCTACACCGGGGAGCTGTTTTTT. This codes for CASTYTGELFF.

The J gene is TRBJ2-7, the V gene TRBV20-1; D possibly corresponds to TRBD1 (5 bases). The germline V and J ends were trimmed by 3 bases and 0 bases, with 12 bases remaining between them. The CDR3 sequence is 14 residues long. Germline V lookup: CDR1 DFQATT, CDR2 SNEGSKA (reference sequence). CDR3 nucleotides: TGCAGTGCTAGTATGTGGGGCGTCTCCTACGAGCAGTACTTC. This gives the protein CSASMWGVSYEQYF.

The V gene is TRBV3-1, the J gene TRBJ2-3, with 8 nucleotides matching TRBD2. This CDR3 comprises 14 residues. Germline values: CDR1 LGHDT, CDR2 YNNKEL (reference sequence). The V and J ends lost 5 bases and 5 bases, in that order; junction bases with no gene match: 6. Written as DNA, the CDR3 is TGTGCCAGCAGCGACGGGAGGGGAGGAGATACGCAGTATTTT. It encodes CASSDGRGGDTQYF.

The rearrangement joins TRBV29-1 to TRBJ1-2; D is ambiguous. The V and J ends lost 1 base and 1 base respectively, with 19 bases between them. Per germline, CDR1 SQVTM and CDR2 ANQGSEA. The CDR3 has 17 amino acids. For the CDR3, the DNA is TGCAGCGTTGAAGCACCGGGAACGGTTAAACTTAACTATGGCTACACCTTC. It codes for CSVEAPGTVKLNYGYTF.

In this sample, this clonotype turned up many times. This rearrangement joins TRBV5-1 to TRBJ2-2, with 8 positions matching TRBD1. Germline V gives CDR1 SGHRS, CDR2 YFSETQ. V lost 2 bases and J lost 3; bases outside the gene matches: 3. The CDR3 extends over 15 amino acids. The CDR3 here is CASSLGQGHTGELFF. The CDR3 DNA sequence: TGCGCCAGCAGCTTAGGACAGGGACACACCGGGGAGCTGTTTTTT.

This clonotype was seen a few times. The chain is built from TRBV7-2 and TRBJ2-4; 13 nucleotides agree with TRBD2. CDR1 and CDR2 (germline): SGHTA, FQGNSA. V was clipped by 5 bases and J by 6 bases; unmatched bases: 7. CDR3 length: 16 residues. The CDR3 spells CASSARTSGSGNIQYF. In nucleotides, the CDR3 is TGTGCCAGCAGCGCGCGGACTAGCGGGAGTGGAAACATTCAGTACTTC. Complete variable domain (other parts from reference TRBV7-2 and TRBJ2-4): GAGVSQSPSNKVTEKGKDVELRCDPISGHTALYWYRQSLGQGLEFLIYFQGNSAPDKSGLPSDRFSAERTGGSVSTLTIQRTQQEDSAVYLCASSARTSGSGNIQYFGAGTRLSVL.